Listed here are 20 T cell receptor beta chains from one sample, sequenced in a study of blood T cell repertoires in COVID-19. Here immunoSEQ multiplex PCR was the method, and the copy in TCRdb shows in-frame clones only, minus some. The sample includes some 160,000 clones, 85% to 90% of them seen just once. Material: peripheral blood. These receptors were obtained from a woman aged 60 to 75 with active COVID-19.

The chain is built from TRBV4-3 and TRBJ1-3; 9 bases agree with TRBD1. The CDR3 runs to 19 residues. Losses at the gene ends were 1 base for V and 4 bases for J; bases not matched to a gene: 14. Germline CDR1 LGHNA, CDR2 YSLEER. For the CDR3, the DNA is TGCGCCAGCAGCCAAGGACCCGCCTTGACAGGGGGTGAAGGAAACACCATATATTTT. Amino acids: CASSQGPALTGGEGNTIYF.

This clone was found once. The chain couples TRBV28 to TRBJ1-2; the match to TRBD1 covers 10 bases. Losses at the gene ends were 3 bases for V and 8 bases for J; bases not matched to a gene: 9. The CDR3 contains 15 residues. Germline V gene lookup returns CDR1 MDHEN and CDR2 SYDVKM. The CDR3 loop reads CASSLVGTGVEGYTF. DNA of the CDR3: TGTGCCAGCAGTTTGGTTGGGACAGGGGTAGAGGGCTACACCTTC.

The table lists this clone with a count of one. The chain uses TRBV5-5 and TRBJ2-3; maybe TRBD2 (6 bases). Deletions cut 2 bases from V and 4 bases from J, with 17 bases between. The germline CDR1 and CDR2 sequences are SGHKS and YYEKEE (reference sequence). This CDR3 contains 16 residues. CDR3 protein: CASSLHPAGSADTQYF. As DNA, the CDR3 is TGTGCCAGCAGCTTACATCCAGCCGGGAGCGCAGATACGCAGTATTTT.

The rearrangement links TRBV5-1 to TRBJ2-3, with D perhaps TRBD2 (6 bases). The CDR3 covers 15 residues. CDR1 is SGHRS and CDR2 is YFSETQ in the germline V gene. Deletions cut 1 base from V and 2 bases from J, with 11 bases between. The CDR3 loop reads CASSLSGVSTDTQYF. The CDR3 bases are TGCGCCAGCAGCTTGTCGGGAGTCTCCACAGATACGCAGTATTTT. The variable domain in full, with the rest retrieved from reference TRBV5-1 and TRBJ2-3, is KAGVTQTPRYLIKTRGQQVTLSCSPISGHRSVSWYQQTPGQGLQFLFEYFSETQRNKGNFPGRFSGRQFSNSRSEMNVSTLELGDSALYLCASSLSGVSTDTQYFGPGTRLTVL.

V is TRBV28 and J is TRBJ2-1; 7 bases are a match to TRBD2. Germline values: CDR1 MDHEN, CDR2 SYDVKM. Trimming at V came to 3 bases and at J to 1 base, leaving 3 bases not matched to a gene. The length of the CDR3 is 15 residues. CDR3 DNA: TGTGCCAGCAGTTTGCGGGAGATATCCTACAATGAGCAGTTCTTC. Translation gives CASSLREISYNEQFF. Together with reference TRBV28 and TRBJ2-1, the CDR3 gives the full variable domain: DVKVTQSSRYLVKRTGEKVFLECVQDMDHENMFWYRQDPGLGLRLIYFSYDVKMKEKGDIPEGYSVSREKKERFSLILESASTNQTSMYLCASSLREISYNEQFFGPGTRLTVL.

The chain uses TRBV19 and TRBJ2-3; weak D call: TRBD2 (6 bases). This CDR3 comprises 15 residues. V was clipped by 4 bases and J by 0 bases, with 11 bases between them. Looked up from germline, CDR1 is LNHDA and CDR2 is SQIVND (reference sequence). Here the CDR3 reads CASSKTRTSTDTQYF. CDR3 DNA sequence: TGTGCCAGTAGTAAGACTAGAACTAGCACAGATACGCAGTATTTT. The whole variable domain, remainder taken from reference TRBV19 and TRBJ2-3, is DGGITQSPKYLFRKEGQNVTLSCEQNLNHDAMYWYRQDPGQGLRLIYYSQIVNDFQKGDIAEGYSVSREKKESFPLTVTSAQKNPTAFYLCASSKTRTSTDTQYFGPGTRLTVL.

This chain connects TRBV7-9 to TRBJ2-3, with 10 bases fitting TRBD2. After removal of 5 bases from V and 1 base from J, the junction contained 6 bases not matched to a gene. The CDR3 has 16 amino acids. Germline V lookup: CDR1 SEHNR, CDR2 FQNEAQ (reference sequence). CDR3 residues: CASSQAGTSGTDTQYF. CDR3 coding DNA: TGTGCCAGCAGCCAAGCCGGGACTAGCGGCACAGATACGCAGTATTTT.

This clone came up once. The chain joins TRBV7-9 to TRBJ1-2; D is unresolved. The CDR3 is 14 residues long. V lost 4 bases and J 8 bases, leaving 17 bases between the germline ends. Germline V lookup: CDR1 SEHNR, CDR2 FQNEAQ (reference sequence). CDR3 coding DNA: TGTGCCAGCAGCTCTAGCGGGAGTTTCGACGGCTACACCTTC. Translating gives CASSSSGSFDGYTF.

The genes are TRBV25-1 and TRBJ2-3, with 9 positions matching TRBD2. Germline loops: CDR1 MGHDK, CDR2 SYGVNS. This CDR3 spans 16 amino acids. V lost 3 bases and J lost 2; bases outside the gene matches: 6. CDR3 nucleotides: TGTGCCAGCAGTGAGAGAGGCGGGAGGGTCACAGATACGCAGTATTTT. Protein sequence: CASSERGGRVTDTQYF. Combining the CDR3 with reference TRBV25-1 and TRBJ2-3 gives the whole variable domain EADIYQTPRYLVIGTGKKITLECSQTMGHDKMYWYQQDPGMELHLIHYSYGVNSTEKGDLSSESTVSRIRTEHFPLTLESARPSHTSQYLCASSERGGRVTDTQYFGPGTRLTVL.

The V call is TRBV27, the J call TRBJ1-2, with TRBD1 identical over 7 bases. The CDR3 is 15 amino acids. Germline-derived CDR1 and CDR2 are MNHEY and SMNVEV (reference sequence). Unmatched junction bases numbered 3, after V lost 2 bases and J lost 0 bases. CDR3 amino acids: CASSLTGTANYGYTF. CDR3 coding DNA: TGTGCCAGCAGTTTAACAGGGACAGCTAACTATGGCTACACCTTC.

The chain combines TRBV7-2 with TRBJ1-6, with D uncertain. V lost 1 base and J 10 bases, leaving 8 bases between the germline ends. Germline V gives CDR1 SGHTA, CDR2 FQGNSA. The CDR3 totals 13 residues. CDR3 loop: CASSLGVRSPLHF. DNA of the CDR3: TGTGCCAGCAGCTTAGGGGTGAGGTCACCCCTCCACTTT. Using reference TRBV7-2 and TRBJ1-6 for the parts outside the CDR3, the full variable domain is GAGVSQSPSNKVTEKGKDVELRCDPISGHTALYWYRQSLGQGLEFLIYFQGNSAPDKSGLPSDRFSAERTGGSVSTLTIQRTQQEDSAVYLCASSLGVRSPLHFGNGTRLTVT.

The CDR3 coding sequence is TGTGCCAGCAGCTTGGGACAGTTTAACTATGGCTACACCTTC. Its protein is CASSLGQFNYGYTF. The V call is TRBV7-2, the J call TRBJ1-2; the match to TRBD1 covers 7 bases. CDR3 length equals 14 residues. Germline V gene data show CDR1 as SGHTA and CDR2 as FQGNSA. V lost 3 bases, J lost 1 base, and 2 bases stayed unmatched.

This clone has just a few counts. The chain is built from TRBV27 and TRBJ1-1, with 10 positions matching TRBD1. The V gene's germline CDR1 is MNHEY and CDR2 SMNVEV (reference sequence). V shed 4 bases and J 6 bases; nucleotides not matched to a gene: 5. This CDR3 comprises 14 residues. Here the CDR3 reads CASSWGQGKAEAFF. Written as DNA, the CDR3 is TGTGCCAGCAGTTGGGGACAGGGGAAGGCTGAAGCTTTCTTT.

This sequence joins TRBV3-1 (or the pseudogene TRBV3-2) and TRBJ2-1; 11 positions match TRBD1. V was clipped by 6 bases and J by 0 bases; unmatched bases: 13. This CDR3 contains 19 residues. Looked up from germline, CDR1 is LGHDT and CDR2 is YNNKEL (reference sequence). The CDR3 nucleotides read TGTGCCAGCAGGAAGGGGGACAGGGGGTTTTGGGGCTCCTACAATGAGCAGTTCTTC. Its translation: CASRKGDRGFWGSYNEQFF.

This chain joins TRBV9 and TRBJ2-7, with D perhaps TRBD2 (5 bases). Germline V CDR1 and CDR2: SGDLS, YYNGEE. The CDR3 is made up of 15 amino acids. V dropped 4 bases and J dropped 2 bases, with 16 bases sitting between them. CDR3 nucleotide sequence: TGTGCCAGCAGCCCCCGTGAGGGTAGGACCTACGAGCAGTACTTC. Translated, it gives CASSPREGRTYEQYF.

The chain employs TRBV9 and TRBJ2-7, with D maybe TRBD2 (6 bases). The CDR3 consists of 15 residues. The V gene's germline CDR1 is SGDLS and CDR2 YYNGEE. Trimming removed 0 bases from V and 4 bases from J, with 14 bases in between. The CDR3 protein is CASSVGTPAGYEQYF. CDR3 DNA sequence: TGTGCCAGCAGCGTAGGGACCCCGGCGGGATACGAGCAGTACTTC.

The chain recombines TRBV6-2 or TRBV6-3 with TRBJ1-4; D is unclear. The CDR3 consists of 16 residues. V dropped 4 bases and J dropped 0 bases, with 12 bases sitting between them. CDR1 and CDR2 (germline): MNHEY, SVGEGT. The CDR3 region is CASSSRPAATNEKLFF. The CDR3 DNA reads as TGTGCCAGCAGTTCCCGCCCAGCGGCAACTAATGAAAAACTGTTTTTT.

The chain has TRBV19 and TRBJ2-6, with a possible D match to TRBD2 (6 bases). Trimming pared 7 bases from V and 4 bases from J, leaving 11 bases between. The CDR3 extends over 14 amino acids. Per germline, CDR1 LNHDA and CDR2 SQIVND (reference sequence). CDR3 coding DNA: TGTGCCAGTAAGGAGGGCCGGGGGGCCAACGTCCTGACTTTC. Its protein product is CASKEGRGANVLTF.

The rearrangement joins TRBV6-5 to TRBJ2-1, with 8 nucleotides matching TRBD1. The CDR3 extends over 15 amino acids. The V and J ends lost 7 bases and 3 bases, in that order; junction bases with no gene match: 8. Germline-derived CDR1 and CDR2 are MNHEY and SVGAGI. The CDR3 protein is CASIGQGANYNEQFF. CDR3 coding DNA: TGTGCCAGCATCGGGCAGGGGGCGAACTACAATGAGCAGTTCTTC.

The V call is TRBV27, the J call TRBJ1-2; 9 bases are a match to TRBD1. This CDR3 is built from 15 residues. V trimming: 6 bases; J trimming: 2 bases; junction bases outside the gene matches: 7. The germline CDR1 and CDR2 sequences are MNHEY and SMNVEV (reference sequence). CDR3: CASSKPGQGNYGYTF. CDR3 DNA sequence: TGTGCCAGCAGCAAACCGGGACAGGGAAACTATGGCTACACCTTC.